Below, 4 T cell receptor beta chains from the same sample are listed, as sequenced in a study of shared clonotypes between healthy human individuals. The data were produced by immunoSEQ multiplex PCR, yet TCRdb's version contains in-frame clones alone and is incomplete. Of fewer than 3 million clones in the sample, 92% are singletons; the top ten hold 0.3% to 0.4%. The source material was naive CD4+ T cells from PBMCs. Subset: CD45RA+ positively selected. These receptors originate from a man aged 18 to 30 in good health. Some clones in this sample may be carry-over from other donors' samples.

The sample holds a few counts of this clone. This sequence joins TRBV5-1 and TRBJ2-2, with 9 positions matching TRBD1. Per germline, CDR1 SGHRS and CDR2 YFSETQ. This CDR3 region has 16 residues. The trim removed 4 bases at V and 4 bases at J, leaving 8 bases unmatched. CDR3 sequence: CASSPRTGASTGELFF. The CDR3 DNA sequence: TGCGCCAGCAGCCCGAGGACAGGGGCCAGCACCGGGGAGCTGTTTTTT.

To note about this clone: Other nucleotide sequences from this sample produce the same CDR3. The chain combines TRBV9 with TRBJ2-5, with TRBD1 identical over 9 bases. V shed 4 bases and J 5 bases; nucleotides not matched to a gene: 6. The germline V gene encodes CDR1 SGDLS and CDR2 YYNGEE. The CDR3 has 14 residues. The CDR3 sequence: CASSPGTGRETQYF. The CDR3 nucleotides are TGTGCCAGCAGCCCCGGGACAGGGCGGGAGACCCAGTACTTC.

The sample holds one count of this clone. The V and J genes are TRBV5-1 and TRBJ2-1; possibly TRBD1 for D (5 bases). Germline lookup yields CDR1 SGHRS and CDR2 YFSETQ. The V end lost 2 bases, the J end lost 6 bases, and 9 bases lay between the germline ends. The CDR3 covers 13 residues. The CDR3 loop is CASSFVGVNEQFF. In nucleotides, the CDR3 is TGCGCCAGCAGCTTTGTAGGGGTCAATGAGCAGTTCTTC.

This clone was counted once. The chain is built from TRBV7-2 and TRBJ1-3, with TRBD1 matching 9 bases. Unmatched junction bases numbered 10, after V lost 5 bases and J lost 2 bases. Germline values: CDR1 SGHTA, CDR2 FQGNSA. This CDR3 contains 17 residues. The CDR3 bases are TGTGCCAGCAGCCCCGTAGCGGGGACAGGGCCTGGAAACACCATATATTTT. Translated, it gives CASSPVAGTGPGNTIYF.